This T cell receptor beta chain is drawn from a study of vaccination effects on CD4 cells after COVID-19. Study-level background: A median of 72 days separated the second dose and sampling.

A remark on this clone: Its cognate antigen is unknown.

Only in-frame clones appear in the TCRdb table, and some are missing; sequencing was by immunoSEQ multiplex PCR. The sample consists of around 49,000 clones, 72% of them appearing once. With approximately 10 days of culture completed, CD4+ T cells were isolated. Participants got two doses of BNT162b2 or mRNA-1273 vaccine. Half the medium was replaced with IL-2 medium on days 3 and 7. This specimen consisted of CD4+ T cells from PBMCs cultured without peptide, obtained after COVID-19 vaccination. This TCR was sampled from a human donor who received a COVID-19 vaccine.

CDR3 bases: TGCGCCAGCAGCTTGGAAAGGGACACCCTAAGGCAGTATTTT. The encoded protein is CASSLERDTLRQYF. The rearrangement joins TRBV5-1 to TRBJ2-3; possibly TRBD1 for D (6 bases). The V end was cut by 0 bases, the J end by 11 bases, with 16 bases between. This CDR3 comprises 14 residues. Germline-derived CDR1 and CDR2 are SGHRS and YFSETQ.